These 20 T cell receptor beta chains share one sample of origin, sequenced in a study of shared clonotypes between healthy human individuals. Cells designated naive CD8 were CD45RO-negative and were positively selected for CCR7, with terminally differentiated effector memory CD45RA+ cells excluded. The method was immunoSEQ multiplex PCR; TCRdb's version includes in-frame clones alone and lacks a portion of them. Among millions of clones listed, about 92% were seen once. Sequences were obtained from naive CD8+ T cells from PBMCs. The receptors come from a man between 18 and 29 years old in good health. Some clones in this sample may be carry-over from other donors' samples.

The chain recombines TRBV28 with TRBJ2-4; D gene uncertain. Trimming stripped 4 bases from V and 2 bases from J, with 6 bases between. Germline V gene sequence: CDR1 MDHEN, CDR2 SYDVKM. CDR3 size: 13 residues. The CDR3 is CASSSDSKNIQYF. CDR3 nucleotides: TGTGCCAGCAGTTCCGATTCCAAAAACATTCAGTACTTC.

The gene calls are TRBV7-8 and TRBJ1-1; D is unresolved. The CDR3 loop spans 12 amino acids. Germline-derived CDR1 and CDR2 are SGHVS and FQNEAQ. The germline V and J ends were trimmed by 7 bases and 2 bases, with 8 bases remaining between them. For the CDR3, the DNA is TGTGCCAGCACCAAACACAACACTGAAGCTTTCTTT. Protein sequence: CASTKHNTEAFF. Combining the CDR3 with reference TRBV7-8 and TRBJ1-1 gives the whole variable domain GAGVSQSPRYKVAKRGQDVALRCDPISGHVSLFWYQQALGQGPEFLTYFQNEAQLDKSGLPSDRFFAERPEGSVSTLKIQRTQQEDSAVYLCASTKHNTEAFFGQGTRLTVV.

V usage is TRBV29-1 and J usage is TRBJ2-7; either TRBD1 or TRBD2 may supply D (5 bases each). The CDR3 has 16 amino acids. CDR1 and CDR2 from the germline V gene are SQVTM and ANQGSEA. V dropped 5 bases and J dropped 6 bases, with 26 bases sitting between them. CDR3 loop: CSVWGSRIRGTPEQYF. The CDR3 DNA reads as TGCAGCGTTTGGGGGAGTCGCATCCGGGGAACTCCCGAGCAGTACTTC.

The chain's CDR3 is CASSSGRLNNEQFF. Here the CDR3 DNA reads TGTGCCAGCAGTAGCGGGAGGCTTAACAATGAGCAGTTCTTC. The chain recombines TRBV28 with TRBJ2-1, with TRBD2 matching 9 bases. This CDR3 has 14 amino acids. The J segment lost 5 bases and the V segment lost 5 bases, leaving 4 bases of the junction unmatched. The germline gives CDR1 MDHEN, CDR2 SYDVKM.

The V and J genes are TRBV27 and TRBJ2-2, with 9 bases identical to TRBD2. Germline CDR1 and CDR2: MNHEY and SMNVEV (reference sequence). The CDR3 spans 14 residues. V was pared by 11 bases and J by 6 bases, with 10 bases of the junction left unmatched. CDR3 residues: CAAWGGRVAGELFF. The CDR3, as DNA: TGTGCCGCTTGGGGCGGGAGGGTCGCCGGGGAGCTGTTTTTT.

As for this clone: Additional DNA sequences in this sample encode the identical CDR3. The gene calls are TRBV9 and TRBJ1-1, with D possibly matching TRBD1 (6 bases). The germline gives CDR1 SGDLS, CDR2 YYNGEE. Trimming left V 4 bases short and J 3 bases short, with 7 bases between. CDR3 length: 12 residues. The CDR3 protein is CASSPGDTEAFF. CDR3 nucleotides: TGTGCCAGCAGCCCAGGGGACACTGAAGCTTTCTTT.

The CDR3: CATLQFNGYTF. CDR3 DNA: TGTGCCACTCTACAGTTTAACGGCTACACCTTC. The chain has TRBV28 and TRBJ1-2; D gene unclear. Germline V CDR1 and CDR2: MDHEN, SYDVKM. Between the trimmed V and J ends, which lost 10 bases and 8 bases, there was a span of 14 bases. This CDR3 comprises 11 residues.

The chain combines TRBV5-6 with TRBJ2-3, with D uncertain. The CDR3 is 12 residues long. Trimming shortened V by 2 bases and J by 14 bases, and 15 bases separated the two germline ends. Germline V gene lookup returns CDR1 SGHDT and CDR2 YYEEEE. CDR3 residues: CASSFSGVEPYF. The CDR3 DNA sequence: TGTGCCAGCAGCTTTTCTGGGGTCGAACCGTATTTT.

V usage is TRBV27 and J usage is TRBJ2-1; D remains unclear. CDR1 and CDR2 from the germline V gene are MNHEY and SMNVEV (reference sequence). CDR3 length: 15 amino acids. The germline V and J ends were trimmed by 1 base and 4 bases, with 11 bases remaining between them. The CDR3 spells CASSLYDSPYNEQFF. DNA of the CDR3: TGTGCCAGCAGTTTATACGACTCCCCATACAATGAGCAGTTCTTC.

This clone occurred a few times. This rearrangement joins TRBV19 to TRBJ2-6; weak D call: TRBD2 (6 bases). The CDR3 runs to 17 residues. Trimming cost V 4 bases and J 0 bases, with 13 bases left between them. Germline V gives CDR1 LNHDA, CDR2 SQIVND (reference sequence). The chain's CDR3 is CASSKGLRTSGANVLTF. The CDR3 DNA follows: TGTGCCAGTAGTAAGGGACTCAGGACCTCTGGGGCCAACGTCCTGACTTTC.

The chain couples TRBV6-1 to TRBJ2-1; 7 bases line up with TRBD1. The CDR3 loop spans 16 amino acids. V lost 3 bases, J lost 2 bases, and 7 bases stayed unmatched. Germline CDR1 and CDR2: MNHNS and SASEGT. CDR3 amino acids: CASSDLPTGPYNEQFF. CDR3 coding DNA: TGTGCCAGCAGTGACTTGCCGACAGGGCCCTACAATGAGCAGTTCTTC.

This chain links TRBV27 with TRBJ1-1, with D unresolved. The CDR3 has 13 residues. Germline CDR1 and CDR2: MNHEY and SMNVEV (reference sequence). The V end lost 1 base, the J end lost 7 bases, and 10 bases lay between the germline ends. The CDR3 DNA is TGTGCCAGCAGTTTATATGTGGACGGTGAAGCTTTCTTT. It encodes CASSLYVDGEAFF.

This clone was seen only once. This chain links TRBV7-9 with TRBJ2-7, with 12 bases fitting TRBD2. The CDR3 totals 16 residues. CDR1 and CDR2 from the germline V gene are SEHNR and FQNEAQ (reference sequence). V gave up 5 bases and J gave up 6 bases; unmatched junction bases: 11. CDR3 in DNA: TGTGCCAGCAGCGCACCGGGACTAGCGGGTGCTGTCGAGCAGTACTTC. Encoded protein: CASSAPGLAGAVEQYF.

The chain carries TRBV5-1 and TRBJ1-1, with 9 bases aligning to TRBD1. Germline assignment: CDR1 SGHRS and CDR2 YFSETQ. The V gene end was trimmed by 2 bases and the J gene end by 2 bases; junction bases not matched to a gene: 4. CDR3 length equals 15 residues. The CDR3 region is CASSFRQGGNTEAFF. The DNA of the CDR3 is TGCGCCAGCAGCTTCCGACAGGGGGGTAACACTGAAGCTTTCTTT.

In the case of this clone: In the same sample, other DNA sequences code for this CDR3. The chain recombines TRBV27 with TRBJ2-7; D gene uncertain. The CDR3 extends over 14 amino acids. Germline CDR1 is MNHEY and CDR2 is SMNVEV (reference sequence). Trimming removed 5 bases from V and 3 bases from J, with 14 bases in between. This chain's CDR3 is CASSLIGPGYEQYF. CDR3 in DNA: TGTGCCAGCAGTCTCATAGGGCCTGGCTACGAGCAGTACTTC.

The chain links TRBV7-6 to TRBJ2-7, with 9 bases lining up with TRBD1. CDR3 size: 16 residues. Germline CDR1 reads SGHVS; CDR2 reads FNYEAQ. Trimming cost V 0 bases and J 0 bases; bases outside gene matches: 3. The CDR3 region has the DNA TGTGCCAGCAGCTTAGCGGGGGACAGGGCCTCCTACGAGCAGTACTTC. Its translation is CASSLAGDRASYEQYF.

V is TRBV4-3 and J is TRBJ2-1, with no clear D. The V and J ends lost 1 base and 8 bases respectively, with 9 bases between them. The germline V gene encodes CDR1 LGHNA and CDR2 YSLEER. This CDR3 region has 13 residues. The CDR3 coding sequence is TGCGCCAGCAGCCAAGGGTCCTGGGATGAGCAGTTCTTC. Protein: CASSQGSWDEQFF.

The rearrangement links TRBV9 to TRBJ1-2; 12 bases match TRBD1. The CDR3 contains 15 residues. The junction had 8 bases not matched to a gene; V was cut back by 3 bases and J by 8 bases. The germline V gene encodes CDR1 SGDLS and CDR2 YYNGEE. The chain's CDR3 is CASSAWDRGPEGYTF. Written as DNA, the CDR3 is TGTGCCAGCAGCGCTTGGGACAGGGGGCCAGAAGGCTACACCTTC.

A word on this clone: Other DNA sequences in the same sample also yield this CDR3. The chain uses TRBV7-3 and TRBJ2-1; 11 bases line up with TRBD2. Germline V CDR1 and CDR2: SGHTA, FQGTGA. The CDR3 length is 15 residues. Unmatched junction bases numbered 4, after V lost 2 bases and J lost 7 bases. The CDR3 sequence: CASSLLAGGGNEQFF. Here the CDR3 DNA reads TGTGCCAGCAGCTTACTAGCGGGAGGTGGGAATGAGCAGTTCTTC. Looking up the rest from reference TRBV7-3 and TRBJ2-1 gives the full variable domain: GAGVSQTPSNKVTEKGKYVELRCDPISGHTALYWYRQSLGQGPEFLIYFQGTGAADDSGLPNDRFFAVRPEGSVSTLKIQRTERGDSAVYLCASSLLAGGGNEQFFGPGTRLTVL.

The gene calls are TRBV27 and TRBJ2-1; tentative D call: TRBD1 (6 bases). The CDR3 has 12 amino acids. Germline lookup yields CDR1 MNHEY and CDR2 SMNVEV (reference sequence). The ends were cut back, 8 bases at V and 2 bases at J, with 7 bases in the middle. CDR3: CASGTPYNEQFF. CDR3 coding DNA: TGTGCCAGCGGGACACCCTACAATGAGCAGTTCTTC.